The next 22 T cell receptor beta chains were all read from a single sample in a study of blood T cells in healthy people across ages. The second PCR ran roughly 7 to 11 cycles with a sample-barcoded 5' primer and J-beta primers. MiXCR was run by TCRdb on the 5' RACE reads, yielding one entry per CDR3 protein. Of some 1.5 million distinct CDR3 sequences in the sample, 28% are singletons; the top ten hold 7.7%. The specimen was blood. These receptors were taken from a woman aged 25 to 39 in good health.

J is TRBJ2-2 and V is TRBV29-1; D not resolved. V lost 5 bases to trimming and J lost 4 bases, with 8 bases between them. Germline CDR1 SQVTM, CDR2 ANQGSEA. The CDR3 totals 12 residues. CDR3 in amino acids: CSVRRATGELFF. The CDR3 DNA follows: TGCAGCGTTAGAAGAGCCACCGGGGAGCTGTTTTTT.

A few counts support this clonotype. CDR3 in amino acids: CATSRVQGTYNEQFF. The CDR3 DNA reads TGTGCCACCAGCAGAGTTCAGGGTACTTACAATGAGCAGTTCTTC. This rearrangement joins TRBV15 to TRBJ2-1; possible D gene TRBD1, 5 bases. The CDR3 loop spans 15 amino acids. The germline V gene has CDR1 LNHNV and CDR2 YYDKDF (reference sequence). Trimming took 1 base from V and 4 from J, leaving 11 bases between them. The entire variable domain, with the rest obtained from reference TRBV15 and TRBJ2-1, is as follows: DAMVIQNPRYQVTQFGKPVTLSCSQTLNHNVMYWYQQKSSQAPKLLFHYYDKDFNNEADTPDNFQSRRPNTSFCFLDIRSPGLGDTAMYLCATSRVQGTYNEQFFGPGTRLTVL.

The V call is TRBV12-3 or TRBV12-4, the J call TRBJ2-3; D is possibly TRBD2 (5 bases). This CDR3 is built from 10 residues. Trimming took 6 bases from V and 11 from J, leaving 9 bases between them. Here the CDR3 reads CASRRGKQYF. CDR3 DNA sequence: TGTGCCAGCAGAAGAGGGAAGCAGTATTTT.

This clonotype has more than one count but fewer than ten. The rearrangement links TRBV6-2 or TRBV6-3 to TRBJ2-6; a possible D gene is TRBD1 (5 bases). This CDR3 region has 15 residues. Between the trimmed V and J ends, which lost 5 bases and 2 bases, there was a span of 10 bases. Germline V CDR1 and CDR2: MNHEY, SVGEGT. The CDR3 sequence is CASSKQATGANVLTF. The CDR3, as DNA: TGTGCCAGCAGTAAACAGGCAACTGGGGCCAACGTCCTGACTTTC.

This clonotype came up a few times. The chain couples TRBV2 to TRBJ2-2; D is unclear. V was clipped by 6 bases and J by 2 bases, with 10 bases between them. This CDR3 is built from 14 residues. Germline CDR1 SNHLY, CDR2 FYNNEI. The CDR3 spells CASRKEKNTGELFF. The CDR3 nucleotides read TGTGCCAGCAGGAAGGAAAAAAACACCGGGGAGCTGTTTTTT. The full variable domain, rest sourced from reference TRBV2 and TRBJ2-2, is EPEVTQTPSHQVTQMGQEVILRCVPISNHLYFYWYRQILGQKVEFLVSFYNNEISEKSEIFDDQFSVERPDGSNFTLKIRSTKLEDSAMYFCASRKEKNTGELFFGEGSRLTVL.

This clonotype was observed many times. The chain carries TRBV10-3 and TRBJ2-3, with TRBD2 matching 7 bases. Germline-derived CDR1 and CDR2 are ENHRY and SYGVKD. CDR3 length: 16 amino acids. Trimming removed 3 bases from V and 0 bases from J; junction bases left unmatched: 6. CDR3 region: CAISDGSSGSTDTQYF. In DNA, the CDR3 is TGTGCCATCAGTGACGGGTCTAGCGGAAGCACAGATACGCAGTATTTT.

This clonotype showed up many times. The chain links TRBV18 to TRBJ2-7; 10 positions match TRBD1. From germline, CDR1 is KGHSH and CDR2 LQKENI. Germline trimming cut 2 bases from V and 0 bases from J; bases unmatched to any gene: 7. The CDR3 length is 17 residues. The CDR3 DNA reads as TGTGCCAGCTCACCAGCTTCGCGGACAGGGGGCTCCTACGAGCAGTACTTC. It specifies CASSPASRTGGSYEQYF.

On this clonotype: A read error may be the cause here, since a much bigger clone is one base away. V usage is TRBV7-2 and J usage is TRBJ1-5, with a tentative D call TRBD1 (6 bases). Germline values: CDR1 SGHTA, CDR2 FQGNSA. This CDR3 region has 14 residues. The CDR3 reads CASSAQGINRPQHF. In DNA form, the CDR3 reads TGTGCCAGCAGCGCACAGGGAATCAATCGGCCCCAGCATTTT.

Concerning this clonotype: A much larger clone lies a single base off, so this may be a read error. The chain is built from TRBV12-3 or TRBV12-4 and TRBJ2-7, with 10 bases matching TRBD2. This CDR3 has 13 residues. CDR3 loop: CAGRTSGTYEQYF. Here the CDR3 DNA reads TGTGCCGGCAGGACTAGCGGTACCTACGAGCAGTACTTC.

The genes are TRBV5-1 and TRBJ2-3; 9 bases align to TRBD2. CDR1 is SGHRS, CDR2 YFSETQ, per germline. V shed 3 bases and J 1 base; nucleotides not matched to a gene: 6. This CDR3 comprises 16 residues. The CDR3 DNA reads TGCGCCAGCAGCTCCCAACTAGCGGGTGGCACAGATACGCAGTATTTT. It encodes CASSSQLAGGTDTQYF.

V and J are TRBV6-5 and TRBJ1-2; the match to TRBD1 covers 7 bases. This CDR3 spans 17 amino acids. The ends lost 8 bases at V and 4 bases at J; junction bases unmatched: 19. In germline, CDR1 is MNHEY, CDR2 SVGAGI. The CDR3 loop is CASGLHGQELEGYGYTF. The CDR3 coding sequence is TGTGCCAGCGGGTTACACGGACAGGAACTCGAGGGCTATGGCTACACCTTC.

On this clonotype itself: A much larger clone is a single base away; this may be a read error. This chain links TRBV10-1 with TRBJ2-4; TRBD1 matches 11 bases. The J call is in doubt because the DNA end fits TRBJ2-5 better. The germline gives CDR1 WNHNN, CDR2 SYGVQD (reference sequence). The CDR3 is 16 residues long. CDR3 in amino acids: CASSENLRTGGETQYF. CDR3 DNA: TGCGCCAGCAGTGAGAATCTCAGGACAGGGGGCGAGACCCAGTACTTC.

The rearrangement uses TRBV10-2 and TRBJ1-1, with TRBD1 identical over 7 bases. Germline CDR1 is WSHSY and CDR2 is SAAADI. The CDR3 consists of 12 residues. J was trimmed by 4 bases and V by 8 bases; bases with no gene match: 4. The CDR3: CASGEGATEAFF. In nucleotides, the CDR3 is TGCGCCAGCGGGGAGGGGGCCACTGAAGCTTTCTTT.

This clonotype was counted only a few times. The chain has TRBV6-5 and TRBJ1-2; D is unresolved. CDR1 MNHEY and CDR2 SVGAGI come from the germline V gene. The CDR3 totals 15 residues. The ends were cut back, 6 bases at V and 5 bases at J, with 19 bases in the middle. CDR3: CASRPSAAGQYGYTF. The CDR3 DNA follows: TGTGCCAGCAGGCCCTCGGCGGCAGGTCAATATGGCTACACCTTC.

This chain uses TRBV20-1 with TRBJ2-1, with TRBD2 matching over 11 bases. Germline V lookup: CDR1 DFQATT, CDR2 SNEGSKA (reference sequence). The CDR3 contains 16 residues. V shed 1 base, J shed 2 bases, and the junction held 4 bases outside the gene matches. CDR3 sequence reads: CSARALAGVPYNEQFF. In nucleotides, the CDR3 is TGCAGTGCTAGAGCACTAGCGGGGGTTCCCTACAATGAGCAGTTCTTC.

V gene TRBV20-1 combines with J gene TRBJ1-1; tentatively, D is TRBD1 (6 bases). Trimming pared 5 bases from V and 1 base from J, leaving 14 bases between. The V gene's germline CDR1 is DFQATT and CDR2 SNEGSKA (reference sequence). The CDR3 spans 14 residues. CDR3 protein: CSALLGGRNTEAFF. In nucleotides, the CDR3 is TGCAGTGCTTTGCTCGGGGGCAGGAACACTGAAGCTTTCTTT.

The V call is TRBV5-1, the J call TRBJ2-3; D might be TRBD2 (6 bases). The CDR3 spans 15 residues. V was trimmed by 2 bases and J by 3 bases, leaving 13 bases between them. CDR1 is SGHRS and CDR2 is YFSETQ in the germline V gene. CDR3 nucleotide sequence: TGCGCCAGCAGCTTTTGGGGGGTCACAACAGATACGCAGTATTTT. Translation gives CASSFWGVTTDTQYF. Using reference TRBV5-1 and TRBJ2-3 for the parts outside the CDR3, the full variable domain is KAGVTQTPRYLIKTRGQQVTLSCSPISGHRSVSWYQQTPGQGLQFLFEYFSETQRNKGNFPGRFSGRQFSNSRSEMNVSTLELGDSALYLCASSFWGVTTDTQYFGPGTRLTVL.

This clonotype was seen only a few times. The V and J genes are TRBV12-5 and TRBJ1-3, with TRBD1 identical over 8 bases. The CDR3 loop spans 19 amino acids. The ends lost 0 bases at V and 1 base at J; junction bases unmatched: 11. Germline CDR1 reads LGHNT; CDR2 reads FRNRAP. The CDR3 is CASGLVIRGTGPSGNTIYF. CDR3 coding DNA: TGTGCTAGTGGTTTGGTAATTCGCGGGACAGGACCGTCTGGAAACACCATATATTTT. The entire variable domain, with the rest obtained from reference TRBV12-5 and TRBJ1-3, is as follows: DARVTQTPRHKVTEMGQEVTMRCQPILGHNTVFWYRQTMMQGLELLAYFRNRAPLDDSGMPKDRFSAEMPDATLATLKIQPSEPRDSAVYFCASGLVIRGTGPSGNTIYFGEGSWLTVV.

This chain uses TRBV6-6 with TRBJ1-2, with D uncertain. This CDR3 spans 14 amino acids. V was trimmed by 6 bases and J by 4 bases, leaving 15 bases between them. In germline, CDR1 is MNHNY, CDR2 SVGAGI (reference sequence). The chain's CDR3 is CASRPRSAIYGYTF. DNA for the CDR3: TGTGCCAGCAGGCCCCGATCGGCGATCTATGGCTACACCTTC.

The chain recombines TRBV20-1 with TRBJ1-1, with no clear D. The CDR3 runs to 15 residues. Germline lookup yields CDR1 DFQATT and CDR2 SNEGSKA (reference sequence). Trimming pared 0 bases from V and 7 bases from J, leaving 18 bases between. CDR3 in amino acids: CSARDRLGGVFEAFF. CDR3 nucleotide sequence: TGCAGTGCTAGAGATCGGTTAGGCGGCGTGTTTGAAGCTTTCTTT.

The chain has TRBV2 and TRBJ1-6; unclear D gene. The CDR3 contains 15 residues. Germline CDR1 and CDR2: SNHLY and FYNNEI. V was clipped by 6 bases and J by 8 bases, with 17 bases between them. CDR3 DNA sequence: TGTGCCAGCAGCGTCCAACCCACCGGGGATTCACCCCTCCACTTT. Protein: CASSVQPTGDSPLHF.

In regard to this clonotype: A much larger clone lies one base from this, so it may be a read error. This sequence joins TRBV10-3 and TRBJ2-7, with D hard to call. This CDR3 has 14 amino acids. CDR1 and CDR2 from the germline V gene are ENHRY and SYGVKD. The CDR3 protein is CAIRESNGRYEQYF. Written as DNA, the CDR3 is TGTGCCATCAGGGAGTCGAACGGGCGATACGAGCAGTACTTC.